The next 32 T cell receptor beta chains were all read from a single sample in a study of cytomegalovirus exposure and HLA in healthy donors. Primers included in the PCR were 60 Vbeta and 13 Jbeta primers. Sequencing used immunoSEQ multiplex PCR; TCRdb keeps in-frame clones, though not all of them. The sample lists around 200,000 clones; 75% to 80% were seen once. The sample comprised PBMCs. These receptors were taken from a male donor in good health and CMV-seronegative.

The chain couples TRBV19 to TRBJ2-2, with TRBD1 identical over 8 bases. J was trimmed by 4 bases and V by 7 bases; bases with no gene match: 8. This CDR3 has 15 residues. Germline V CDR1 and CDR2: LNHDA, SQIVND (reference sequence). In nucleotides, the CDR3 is TGTGCCAGTAAACCCGCCGACAGGGGCACCGGGGAGCTGTTTTTT. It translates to CASKPADRGTGELFF.

This CDR3 is CAWSGGVAGHNAYEQYF. CDR3 bases: TGTGCCTGGAGTGGAGGGGTAGCGGGGCATAATGCCTACGAGCAGTACTTC. V is TRBV30 and J is TRBJ2-7, with 8 bases fitting TRBD2. The CDR3 runs to 17 residues. Germline CDR1 reads GTSNPN; CDR2 reads SVGIG (reference sequence). After removal of 1 base from V and 2 bases from J, the junction contained 13 bases not matched to a gene.

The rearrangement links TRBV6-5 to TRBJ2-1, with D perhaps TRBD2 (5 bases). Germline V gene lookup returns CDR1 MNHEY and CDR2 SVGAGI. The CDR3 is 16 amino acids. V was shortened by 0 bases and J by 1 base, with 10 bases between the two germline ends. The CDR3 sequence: CASSYSRTGSYNEQFF. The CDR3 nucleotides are TGTGCCAGCAGTTACTCGAGGACTGGGTCCTACAATGAGCAGTTCTTC.

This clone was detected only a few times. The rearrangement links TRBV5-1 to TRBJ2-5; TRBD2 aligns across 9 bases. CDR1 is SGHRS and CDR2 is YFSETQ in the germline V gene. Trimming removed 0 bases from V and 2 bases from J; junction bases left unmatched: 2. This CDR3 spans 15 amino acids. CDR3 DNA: TGCGCCAGCAGCTTGGTGCTAGCGGGGCAAGAGACCCAGTACTTC. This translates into CASSLVLAGQETQYF.

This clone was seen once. This chain's CDR3 is CATSRDRTGIGELFF. CDR3 DNA: TGTGCCACCAGCAGAGATAGGACAGGGATCGGTGAGCTGTTTTTT. The rearrangement links TRBV15 to TRBJ2-2, with 8 bases that match TRBD1. CDR1 and CDR2 (germline): LNHNV, YYDKDF (reference sequence). The J segment lost 11 bases and the V segment lost 0 bases, leaving 8 bases of the junction unmatched. The CDR3 covers 15 residues.

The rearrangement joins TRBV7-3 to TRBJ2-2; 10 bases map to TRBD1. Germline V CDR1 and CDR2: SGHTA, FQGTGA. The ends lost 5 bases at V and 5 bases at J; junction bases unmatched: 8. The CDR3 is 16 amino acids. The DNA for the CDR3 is TGTGCCAGCAGCGTACGACAGGGGGCAAGGACCGGGGAGCTGTTTTTT. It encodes CASSVRQGARTGELFF.

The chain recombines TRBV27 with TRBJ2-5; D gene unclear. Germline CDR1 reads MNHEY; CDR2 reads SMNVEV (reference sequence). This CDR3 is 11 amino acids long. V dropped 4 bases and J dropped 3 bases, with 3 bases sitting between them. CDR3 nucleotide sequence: TGTGCCAGCAGTTCAAAAGAGACCCAGTACTTC. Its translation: CASSSKETQYF.

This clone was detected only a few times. The CDR3 sequence: CASSGTGGQLFF. In nucleotides, the CDR3 is TGTGCCAGCAGCGGGACAGGGGGGCAACTGTTTTTT. The rearrangement joins TRBV9 to TRBJ1-4; 10 positions match TRBD1. The germline gives CDR1 SGDLS, CDR2 YYNGEE. Trimming took 3 bases from V and 12 from J; bases not matched to a gene: 2. The length of the CDR3 is 12 residues.

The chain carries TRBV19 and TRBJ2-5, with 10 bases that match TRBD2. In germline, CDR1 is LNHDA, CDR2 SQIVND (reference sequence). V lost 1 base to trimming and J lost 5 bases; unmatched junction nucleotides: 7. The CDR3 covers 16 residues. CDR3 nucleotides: TGTGCCAGTAGTATAGGAGGTAGCGGGGGGATGGAGACCCAGTACTTC. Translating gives CASSIGGSGGMETQYF.

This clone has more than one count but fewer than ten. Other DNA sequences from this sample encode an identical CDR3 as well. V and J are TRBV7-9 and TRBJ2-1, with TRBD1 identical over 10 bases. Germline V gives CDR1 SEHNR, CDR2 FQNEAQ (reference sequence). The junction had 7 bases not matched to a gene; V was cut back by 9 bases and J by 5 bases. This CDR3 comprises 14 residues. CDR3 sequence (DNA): TGTGCCAGTCGGGACAGGGGTTTTGACAATGAGCAGTTCTTC. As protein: CASRDRGFDNEQFF.

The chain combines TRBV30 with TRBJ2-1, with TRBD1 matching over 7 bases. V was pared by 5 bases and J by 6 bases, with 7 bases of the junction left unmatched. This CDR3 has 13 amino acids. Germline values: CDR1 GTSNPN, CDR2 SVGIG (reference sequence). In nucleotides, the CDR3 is TGTGCCTGGGAGACAGGGTGGCGCAATGAGCAGTTCTTC. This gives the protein CAWETGWRNEQFF.

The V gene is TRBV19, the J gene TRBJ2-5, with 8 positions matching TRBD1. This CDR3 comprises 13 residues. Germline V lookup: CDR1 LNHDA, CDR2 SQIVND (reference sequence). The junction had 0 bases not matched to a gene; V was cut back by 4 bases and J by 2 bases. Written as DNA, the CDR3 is TGTGCCAGTAGTAGGACAGGGCAAGAGACCCAGTACTTC. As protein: CASSRTGQETQYF. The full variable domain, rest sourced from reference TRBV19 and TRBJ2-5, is DGGITQSPKYLFRKEGQNVTLSCEQNLNHDAMYWYRQDPGQGLRLIYYSQIVNDFQKGDIAEGYSVSREKKESFPLTVTSAQKNPTAFYLCASSRTGQETQYFGPGTRLLVL.

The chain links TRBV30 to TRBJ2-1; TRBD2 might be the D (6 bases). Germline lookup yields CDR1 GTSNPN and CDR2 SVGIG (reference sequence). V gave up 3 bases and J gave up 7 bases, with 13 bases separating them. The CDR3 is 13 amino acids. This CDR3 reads CAWSPGLPNEQFF. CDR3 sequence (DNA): TGTGCCTGGAGCCCGGGACTTCCTAATGAGCAGTTCTTC.

CDR3 coding DNA: TGCGCCAGCAGCCAAGATGTAGACAGGGGAGAGACCCAGTACTTC. It is translated as CASSQDVDRGETQYF. The chain couples TRBV4-3 to TRBJ2-5; TRBD1 aligns across 8 bases. CDR3 length: 15 residues. The germline CDR1 and CDR2 sequences are LGHNA and YSLEER. J was trimmed by 4 bases and V by 0 bases; bases with no gene match: 4.

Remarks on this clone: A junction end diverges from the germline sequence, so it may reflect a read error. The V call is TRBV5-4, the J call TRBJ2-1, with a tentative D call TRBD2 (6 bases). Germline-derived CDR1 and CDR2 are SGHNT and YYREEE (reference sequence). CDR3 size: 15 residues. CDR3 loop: CASSPFGGTYNKQFF. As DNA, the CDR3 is TGTGCCAGCAGCCCCTTCGGCGGGACCTACAATAAGCAGTTCTTC.

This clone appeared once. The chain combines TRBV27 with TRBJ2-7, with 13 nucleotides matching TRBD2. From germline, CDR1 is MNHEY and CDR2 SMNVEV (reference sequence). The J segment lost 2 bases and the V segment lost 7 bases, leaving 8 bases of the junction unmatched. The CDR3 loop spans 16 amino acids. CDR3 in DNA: TGTGCCAGCACCGGCCTCGGGACTAGCGGGACCTACGAGCAGTACTTC. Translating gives CASTGLGTSGTYEQYF.

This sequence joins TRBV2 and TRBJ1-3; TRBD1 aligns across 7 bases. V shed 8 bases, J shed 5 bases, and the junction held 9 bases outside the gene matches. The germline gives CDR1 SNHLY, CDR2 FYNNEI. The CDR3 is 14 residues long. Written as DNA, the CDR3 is TGTGCCAGCCTAAGGACAGGAAGCAGAAACACCATATATTTT. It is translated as CASLRTGSRNTIYF.

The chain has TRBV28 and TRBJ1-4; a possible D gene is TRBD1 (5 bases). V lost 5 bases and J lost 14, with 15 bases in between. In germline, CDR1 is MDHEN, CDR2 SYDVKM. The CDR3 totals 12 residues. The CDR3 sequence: CASSNPLRVLFF. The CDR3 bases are TGTGCCAGCAGTAACCCGCTCAGGGTTCTGTTTTTT. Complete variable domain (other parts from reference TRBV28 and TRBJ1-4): DVKVTQSSRYLVKRTGEKVFLECVQDMDHENMFWYRQDPGLGLRLIYFSYDVKMKEKGDIPEGYSVSREKKERFSLILESASTNQTSMYLCASSNPLRVLFFGSGTQLSVL.

The CDR3 region is CASSYGRTANYGYTF. The CDR3 DNA sequence: TGTGCCAGCAGCTACGGCCGGACAGCTAACTATGGCTACACCTTC. The chain combines TRBV7-2 with TRBJ1-2, with D possibly TRBD1 on 6 matching bases. Trimming took 4 bases from V and 0 from J, leaving 12 bases between them. The CDR3 spans 15 residues. From germline, CDR1 is SGHTA and CDR2 FQGNSA.

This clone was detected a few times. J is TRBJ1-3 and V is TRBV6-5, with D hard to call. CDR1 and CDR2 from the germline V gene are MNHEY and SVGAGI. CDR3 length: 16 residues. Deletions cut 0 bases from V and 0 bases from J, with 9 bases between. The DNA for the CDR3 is TGTGCCAGCAGTTACTCTAGCTTTTACTCTGGAAACACCATATATTTT. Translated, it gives CASSYSSFYSGNTIYF.

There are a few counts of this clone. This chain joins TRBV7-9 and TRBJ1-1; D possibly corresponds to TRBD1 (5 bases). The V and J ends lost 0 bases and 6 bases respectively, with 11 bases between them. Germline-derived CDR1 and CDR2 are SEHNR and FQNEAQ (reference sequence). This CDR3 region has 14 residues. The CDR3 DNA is TGTGCCAGCAGCTTAGCGGGGGGGGTGGCTGAAGCTTTCTTT. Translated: CASSLAGGVAEAFF.

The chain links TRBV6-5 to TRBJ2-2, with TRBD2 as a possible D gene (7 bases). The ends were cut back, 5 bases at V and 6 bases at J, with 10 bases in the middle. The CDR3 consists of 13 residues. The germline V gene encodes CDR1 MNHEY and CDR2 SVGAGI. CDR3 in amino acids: CASSPGGPGELFF. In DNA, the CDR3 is TGTGCCAGCAGTCCGGGGGGCCCCGGGGAGCTGTTTTTT.

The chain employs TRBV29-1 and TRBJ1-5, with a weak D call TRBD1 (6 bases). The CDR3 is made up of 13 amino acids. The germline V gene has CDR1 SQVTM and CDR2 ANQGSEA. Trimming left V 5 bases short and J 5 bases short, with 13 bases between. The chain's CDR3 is CSVKGVGDQPQHF. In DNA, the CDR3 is TGCAGCGTTAAGGGGGTCGGGGATCAGCCCCAGCATTTT.

The CDR3 region is CASTPDGLTNTEAFF. CDR3 coding DNA: TGTGCCAGTACTCCAGACGGACTTACGAACACTGAAGCTTTCTTT. The V and J genes are TRBV19 and TRBJ1-1; no clear D gene. Germline CDR1 and CDR2: LNHDA and SQIVND (reference sequence). CDR3 length: 15 amino acids. The V end lost 7 bases, the J end lost 1 base, and 16 bases lay between the germline ends.

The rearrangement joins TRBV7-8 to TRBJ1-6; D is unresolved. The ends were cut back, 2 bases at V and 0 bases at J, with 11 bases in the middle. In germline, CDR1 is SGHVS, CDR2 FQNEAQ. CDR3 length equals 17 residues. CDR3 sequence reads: CASSLISGNSYNSPLHF. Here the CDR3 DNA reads TGTGCCAGCAGCTTAATCTCAGGCAACTCCTATAATTCACCCCTCCACTTT.

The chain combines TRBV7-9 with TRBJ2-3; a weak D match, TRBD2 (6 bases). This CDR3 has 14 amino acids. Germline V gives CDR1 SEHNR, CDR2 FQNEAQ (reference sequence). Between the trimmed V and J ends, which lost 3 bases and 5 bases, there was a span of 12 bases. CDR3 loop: CASSFPPGLDTQYF. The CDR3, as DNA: TGTGCCAGCAGCTTCCCGCCGGGACTAGATACGCAGTATTTT.

The CDR3 coding sequence is TGTGCCAGCAGCCCCACCGGGGAACCCGGGGAGCTGTTTTTT. Translation: CASSPTGEPGELFF. The chain uses TRBV9 and TRBJ2-2, with D possibly being TRBD2 (5 bases). V was trimmed by 4 bases and J by 6 bases, leaving 13 bases between them. The CDR3 runs 14 residues. Germline-derived CDR1 and CDR2 are SGDLS and YYNGEE.

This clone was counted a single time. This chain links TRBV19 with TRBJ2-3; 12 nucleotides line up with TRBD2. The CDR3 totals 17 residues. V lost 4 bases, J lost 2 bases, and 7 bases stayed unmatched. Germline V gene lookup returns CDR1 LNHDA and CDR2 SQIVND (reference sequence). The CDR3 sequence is CASSNRLAGALTDTQYF. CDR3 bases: TGTGCCAGTAGTAATCGACTAGCGGGGGCGCTCACAGATACGCAGTATTTT.

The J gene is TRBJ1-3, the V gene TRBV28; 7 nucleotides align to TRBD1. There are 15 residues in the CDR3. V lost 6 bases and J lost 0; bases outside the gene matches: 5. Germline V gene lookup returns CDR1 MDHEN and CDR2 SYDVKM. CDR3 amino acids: CASRAGGSSGNTIYF. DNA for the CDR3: TGTGCCAGCAGGGCAGGGGGTAGCTCTGGAAACACCATATATTTT. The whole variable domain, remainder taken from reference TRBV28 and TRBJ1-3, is DVKVTQSSRYLVKRTGEKVFLECVQDMDHENMFWYRQDPGLGLRLIYFSYDVKMKEKGDIPEGYSVSREKKERFSLILESASTNQTSMYLCASRAGGSSGNTIYFGEGSWLTVV.

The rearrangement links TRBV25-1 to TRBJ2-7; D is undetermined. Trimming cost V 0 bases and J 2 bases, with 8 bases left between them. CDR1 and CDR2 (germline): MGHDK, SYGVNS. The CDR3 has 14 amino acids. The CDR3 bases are TGTGCCAGCAGTGAATACCACGGTCCCTACGAGCAGTACTTC. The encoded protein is CASSEYHGPYEQYF.

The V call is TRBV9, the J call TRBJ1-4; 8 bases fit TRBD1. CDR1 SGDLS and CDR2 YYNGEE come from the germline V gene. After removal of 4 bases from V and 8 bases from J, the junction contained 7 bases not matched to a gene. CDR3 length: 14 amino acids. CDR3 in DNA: TGTGCCAGCAGCAGACAGACAGGGGTGGAAAAACTGTTTTTT. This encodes CASSRQTGVEKLFF.

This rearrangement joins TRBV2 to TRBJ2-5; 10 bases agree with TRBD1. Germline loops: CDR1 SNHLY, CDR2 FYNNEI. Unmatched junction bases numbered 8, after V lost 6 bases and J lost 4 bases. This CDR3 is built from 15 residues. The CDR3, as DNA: TGTGCCAGCAGCCGACAGGGGGCAGAGGGAGAGACCCAGTACTTC. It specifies CASSRQGAEGETQYF. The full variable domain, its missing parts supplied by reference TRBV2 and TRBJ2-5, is EPEVTQTPSHQVTQMGQEVILRCVPISNHLYFYWYRQILGQKVEFLVSFYNNEISEKSEIFDDQFSVERPDGSNFTLKIRSTKLEDSAMYFCASSRQGAEGETQYFGPGTRLLVL.